This TCR beta chain was obtained from a study of graft-versus-host responses after intestinal transplantation. Study context: All recipients were transplanted with multivisceral, liver-intestinal, or isolated intestinal grafts.

Comment on this clone: Antigen specificity is unknown. The sample carries other DNA sequences with the same CDR3.

Trimming cost V 2 bases and J 5 bases, with 15 bases left between them. Germline V gene sequence: CDR1 MGHRA, CDR2 YSYEKL. The length of the CDR3 is 15 residues. Produced via immunoSEQ multiplex PCR; TCRdb's table is partial and in-frame only. The sample lists some 140,000 clones; over 85% were seen once. General study findings and limits: Circulating GvH clones peaking coincided with falling HvG clones soon after transplant. Some GvH clones were seen earlier in gut or blood, suggesting intestinal origin.

The starting material was unstimulated CD4+ T cells sorted from spleen or lymph node cells, obtained before intestinal transplant. The clonotype was recovered from a human donor who received an intestinal transplant. V gene TRBV4-1 combines with J gene TRBJ2-5, with D tentatively TRBD2 (6 bases). The CDR3 sequence is CASSQRTGGWETQYF. The CDR3 bases are TGCGCCAGCAGCCAACGGACTGGGGGGTGGGAGACCCAGTACTTC.